The 5 T cell receptor beta chains below were found in one sample sequenced in a study of PD-L1 blockade in urothelial cancer. Method: immunoSEQ multiplex PCR; TCRdb's copy keeps in-frame clones and lacks some. The data hold some 25,000 clones, with less than 90% observed a single time. Sequencing was performed on PBMCs, taken around atezolizumab (anti-PD-L1) treatment. These TCRs come from a man in his sixties or seventies with urothelial cancer.

CDR3 bases: TGTGCCAGCAGCTTAAATAGCGGACGAACCGGGGAGCTGTTTTTT. Amino acid sequence: CASSLNSGRTGELFF. The V gene is TRBV7-3, the J gene TRBJ2-2; maybe TRBD2 (6 bases). The germline gives CDR1 SGHTA, CDR2 FQGTGA. The germline V and J ends were trimmed by 1 base and 5 bases, with 11 bases remaining between them. The length of the CDR3 is 15 residues.

The chain links TRBV7-9 to TRBJ2-7; D call uncertain. V was shortened by 1 base and J by 9 bases, with 10 bases between the two germline ends. This CDR3 has 12 residues. CDR1 and CDR2 (germline): SEHNR, FQNEAQ (reference sequence). CDR3 nucleotide sequence: TGTGCCAGCAGCTTAGTGGAGCACGTGCAGTACTTC. It is translated as CASSLVEHVQYF.

This chain uses TRBV11-2 with TRBJ2-5; TRBD1 is a possible D gene (6 bases). CDR3 size: 13 residues. V was cut by 5 bases and J by 5 bases, with 12 bases left in between. Germline loops: CDR1 SGHAT, CDR2 FQNNGV. The CDR3, as DNA: TGTGCCAGCAGCCGGGGACAAAGGGAGACCCAGTACTTC. This gives the protein CASSRGQRETQYF.

The rearrangement links TRBV2 to TRBJ1-3; D not resolved. This CDR3 region has 16 residues. Looked up from germline, CDR1 is SNHLY and CDR2 is FYNNEI. Trimming pared 3 bases from V and 0 bases from J, leaving 12 bases between. This CDR3 is CASSERPPRSGNTIYF. As DNA, the CDR3 is TGTGCCAGCAGTGAGAGGCCTCCGCGCTCTGGAAACACCATATATTTT.

This sequence joins TRBV2 and TRBJ2-2; no firm D call. The V end lost 8 bases, the J end lost 1 base, and 11 bases lay between the germline ends. The germline gives CDR1 SNHLY, CDR2 FYNNEI. This CDR3 spans 14 amino acids. The CDR3 nucleotides are TGTGCCAGCGTCGGCGGTTTGAACACCGGGGAGCTGTTTTTT. The encoded protein is CASVGGLNTGELFF.